A selection of T cell receptor beta chains follows, all from one sample in a study of vaccination and CD4 T cells after COVID-19. What these receptors recognize is not known. MiXCR, applied by TCRdb to the PCR reads, yields one record per CDR3 protein. The sample shows under 11,000 distinct CDR3 sequences, approximately 50% of them seen only once. Sequenced: CD4+ T cells from blood, cultured in vitro. The source is a human donor who had recovered from COVID-19. The CDR3 runs from the conserved cysteine through the conserved F or W. A D gene is named only where the DNA matches it firmly. The size of a clone is reported for some rows only, either as once, few or many, or as a class for expanded clones.

length: 15
size: -
D: -
J: TRBJ2-6
V: TRBV28
CDR3: CASSLSAGGANVLTF
DNA: TGTGCCAGCAGTTTATCGGCTGGTGGGGCCAACGTCCTGACTTTC

length: 13
size: -
D: -
J: TRBJ1-5
V: TRBV29-1
CDR3: CSVQGHSNQPQHF
DNA: TGCAGCGTTCAGGGGCATAGCAATCAGCCCCAGCATTTT

length: 16
size: -
D: TRBD2
J: TRBJ2-3
V: TRBV15
CDR3: CATSRGLAGGTDTQYF
DNA: TGTGCCACCAGCAGGGGACTAGCGGGAGGCACAGATACGCAGTATTTT

length: 13
size: -
D: -
J: TRBJ2-4
V: TRBV2
CDR3: CASRQAGKNIQYF
DNA: TGTGCCAGCAGACAGGCCGGCAAAAACATTCAGTACTTC

length: 17
size: -
D: -
J: TRBJ1-6
V: TRBV3-1
CDR3: CASSQGSRGNARSPLHF
DNA: TGTGCCAGCAGCCAAGGGTCTAGAGGGAATGCACGTTCACCCCTCCACTTT

length: 16
size: -
D: TRBD1
J: TRBJ2-3
V: TRBV7-9
CDR3: CASSLGYRGSTDTQYF
DNA: TGTGCCAGCAGCTTAGGCTACAGGGGTAGCACAGATACGCAGTATTTT

length: 14
size: -
D: -
J: TRBJ1-2
V: TRBV14
CDR3: CASSQVQGYYGYTF
DNA: TGTGCCAGCAGCCAAGTACAGGGATACTATGGCTACACCTTC

length: 16
size: -
D: TRBD1
J: TRBJ2-1
V: TRBV7-2
CDR3: CASSLAQGAILDEQFF
DNA: TGTGCCAGCAGCTTAGCCCAGGGGGCTATTCTCGATGAGCAGTTCTTC

length: 12
size: few
D: -
J: TRBJ1-2
V: TRBV15
CDR3: CATSRGGGGYTF
DNA: TGTGCCACCAGCAGAGGCGGTGGCGGCTACACCTTC

length: 14
size: -
D: TRBD1
J: TRBJ2-7
V: TRBV5-1
CDR3: CASSSMDRGDEQYF
DNA: TGCGCCAGCAGCTCCATGGACAGGGGGGACGAGCAGTACTTC

length: 16
size: -
D: TRBD2
J: TRBJ2-1
V: TRBV7-2
CDR3: CASSYRLADAYNEQFF
DNA: TGTGCCAGCAGCTACAGACTAGCGGACGCCTACAATGAGCAGTTCTTC

length: 12
size: -
D: TRBD1
J: TRBJ1-1
V: TRBV20-1
CDR3: CSATGQGAEAFF
DNA: TGCAGTGCTACGGGACAGGGTGCTGAAGCTTTCTTT

length: 13
size: -
D: TRBD1
J: TRBJ1-6
V: TRBV7-9
CDR3: CASSRTGFGPLHF
DNA: TGTGCCAGCAGTCGGACAGGTTTCGGGCCCCTCCACTTT

length: 19
size: few
D: -
J: TRBJ1-6
V: TRBV4-2
CDR3: CASSQVGGRHPLYNSPLHF
DNA: TGTGCCAGCAGCCAAGTCGGCGGGCGCCATCCCCTTTATAATTCACCCCTCCACTTT

length: 13
size: few
D: -
J: TRBJ2-5
V: TRBV20-1
CDR3: CSARWRGGETQYF
DNA: TGCAGTGCTAGGTGGAGGGGAGGAGAGACCCAGTACTTC

length: 16
size: few
D: -
J: TRBJ2-3
V: TRBV15
CDR3: CATSKEGRGGTDTQYF
DNA: TGTGCCACCAGCAAAGAGGGCCGGGGTGGCACAGATACGCAGTATTTT

length: 12
size: large
D: -
J: TRBJ2-7
V: TRBV19
CDR3: CASSFGGGAQYF
DNA: TGTGCCAGTAGTTTTGGCGGCGGCGCGCAGTACTTC

length: 16
size: -
D: TRBD2
J: TRBJ2-3
V: TRBV7-8
CDR3: CASSPSGGGSPDTQYF
DNA: TGTGCCAGCAGCCCCTCGGGGGGAGGGTCCCCAGATACGCAGTATTTT

length: 13
size: -
D: -
J: TRBJ1-2
V: TRBV7-9
CDR3: CASSEHANYGYTF
DNA: TGTGCCAGCAGCGAACATGCAAACTATGGCTACACCTTC

length: 13
size: few
D: TRBD1
J: TRBJ1-1
V: TRBV11-1
CDR3: CASSSRQGAEAFF
DNA: TGTGCCAGCAGCTCGAGACAGGGCGCTGAAGCTTTCTTT

length: 17
size: -
D: -
J: TRBJ2-3
V: TRBV5-4
CDR3: CASNIDGDPLGTDTQYF
DNA: TGTGCCAGCAATATAGACGGGGATCCCCTCGGCACAGATACGCAGTATTTT

length: 13
size: -
D: -
J: TRBJ1-2
V: TRBV28
CDR3: CASSLERPYGYTF
DNA: TGTGCCAGCAGTTTAGAAAGGCCCTATGGCTACACCTTC